These 20 T cell receptor beta chains were sequenced from one sample in a study of metastatic and nonmetastatic thyroid tumors. Before thyroid surgery, none of the patients had received any treatment. With MiXCR, TCRdb reprocessed the PCR reads. The sample has 30,000 or so clones; about 30% are singletons. Input material: blood. All receptors come from a female donor with papillary thyroid cancer or a benign thyroid nodule (not recorded which). Some clones in this sample may be carry-over from other donors' samples.

J is TRBJ2-1 and V is TRBV19; perhaps TRBD2 as D (5 bases). With 3 bases removed from V and 3 bases from J, the gap between germline ends came to 9 bases. The CDR3 extends over 14 amino acids. Germline V gene lookup returns CDR1 LNHDA and CDR2 SQIVND (reference sequence). The CDR3 region has the DNA TGTGCCAGTAGTATTGGTGGGAGCTACAATGAGCAGTTCTTC. It codes for CASSIGGSYNEQFF.

Note on this clone: A read error may be the cause here, since a much bigger clone is one base away. The rearrangement uses TRBV7-3 and TRBJ2-5, with D possibly matching TRBD2 (6 bases). The germline V gene has CDR1 SGHTA and CDR2 FQGTGA. The CDR3 extends over 14 amino acids. The V end lost 4 bases, the J end lost 8 bases, and 17 bases lay between the germline ends. In nucleotides, the CDR3 is TGTGCCAGCAGCTCGCCAGACATGGAGGGAACCCAGTACTTC. Translation gives CASSSPDMEGTQYF.

This clone has at least ten counts. V and J are TRBV4-3 and TRBJ2-7; maybe TRBD2 (6 bases). Germline CDR1 reads LGHNA; CDR2 reads YSLEER. V shed 0 bases and J shed 2 bases, with 11 bases lying between them. The CDR3 has 15 residues. CDR3 protein: CASSQDSGLAYEQYF. The CDR3 DNA reads as TGCGCCAGCAGCCAAGATTCGGGACTGGCCTACGAGCAGTACTTC.

In its sample, this clone was seen a few times. This chain joins TRBV6-2 or TRBV6-3 and TRBJ1-1; D is perhaps TRBD1 (5 bases). Germline V gives CDR1 MNHEY, CDR2 SVGEGT. V was clipped by 6 bases and J by 8 bases, with 22 bases between them. The CDR3 is 15 residues long. The CDR3 is CASSSSTAPAGEAFF. The CDR3 bases are TGTGCCAGCAGCTCCTCGACAGCTCCGGCTGGGGAAGCTTTCTTT.

This sequence joins TRBV25-1 and TRBJ2-7, with TRBD2 matching 7 bases. Trimming took 2 bases from V and 12 from J; bases not matched to a gene: 7. Germline values: CDR1 MGHDK, CDR2 SYGVNS. The CDR3 is 12 amino acids. CDR3: CASSEVAGALYF. CDR3 coding DNA: TGTGCCAGCAGTGAAGTAGCGGGCGCGCTGTACTTC.

This clone was seen repeatedly, ten times or more. The gene calls are TRBV18 and TRBJ1-6, with 8 bases lining up with TRBD1. The CDR3 has 15 amino acids. The J segment lost 7 bases and the V segment lost 1 base, leaving 3 bases of the junction unmatched. Germline CDR1 and CDR2: KGHSH and LQKENI. CDR3: CASSPRTGTNSPLHF. Here the CDR3 DNA reads TGTGCCAGCTCACCACGGACAGGGACAAATTCACCCCTCCACTTT.

By its share, this clone is medium-sized (0.01 to 0.1%). The chain links TRBV9 to TRBJ1-5; D gene uncertain. In germline, CDR1 is SGDLS, CDR2 YYNGEE. Trimming took 4 bases from V and 3 from J, leaving 11 bases between them. The CDR3 length is 14 residues. The CDR3 region is CASSLEGVNQPQHF. Here the CDR3 DNA reads TGTGCCAGCAGCCTGGAGGGCGTCAATCAGCCCCAGCATTTT.

The chain combines TRBV14 with TRBJ2-4; no firm D call. Germline assignment: CDR1 SGHDN and CDR2 FVKESK. V was pared by 0 bases and J by 4 bases, with 13 bases between. There are 16 residues in the CDR3. CDR3 nucleotide sequence: TGTGCCAGCAGCCAAGATCATGCAGGAGCAAAAAACATTCAGTACTTC. Protein sequence: CASSQDHAGAKNIQYF. Supplemented by reference TRBV14 and TRBJ2-4, the full variable domain reads EAGVTQFPSHSVIEKGQTVTLRCDPISGHDNLYWYRRVMGKEIKFLLHFVKESKQDESGMPNNRFLAERTGGTYSTLKVQPAELEDSGVYFCASSQDHAGAKNIQYFGAGTRLSVL.

The table lists this clone with many counts. The chain carries TRBV3-1 and TRBJ1-2; D gene uncertain. The germline CDR1 and CDR2 sequences are LGHDT and YNNKEL (reference sequence). Trimming left V 3 bases short and J 8 bases short, with 7 bases between. The CDR3 consists of 11 residues. As DNA, the CDR3 is TGTGCCAGCAGCCAGGAGTCCGGCTACACCTTC. This translates into CASSQESGYTF.

This clone was seen a single time. The CDR3, as DNA: TGTGCCAGCAGCTCCCGACAGGGACGGACTGAAGCTTTCTTT. Encoded protein: CASSSRQGRTEAFF. V and J are TRBV7-2 and TRBJ1-1; 7 bases fit TRBD1. V lost 4 bases to trimming and J lost 5 bases; unmatched junction nucleotides: 7. The CDR3 has 14 amino acids. CDR1 SGHTA and CDR2 FQGNSA come from the germline V gene.

The rearrangement links TRBV20-1 to TRBJ2-5; 10 bases agree with TRBD2. CDR3 length: 17 amino acids. From germline, CDR1 is DFQATT and CDR2 SNEGSKA (reference sequence). The V segment lost 6 bases and the J segment 4 bases; nucleotides outside the gene matches: 17. The CDR3 region has the DNA TGCAGTGCCGGACAATCGGGGCTAGCGGGAGATCGAGAGACCCAGTACTTC. This codes for CSAGQSGLAGDRETQYF.

This chain uses TRBV7-3 with TRBJ1-2; 9 bases map to TRBD1. V was pared by 3 bases and J by 4 bases, with 3 bases of the junction left unmatched. This CDR3 is built from 14 residues. CDR1 is SGHTA, CDR2 FQGTGA, per germline. The CDR3 nucleotides read TGTGCCAGCAGCTTGGGACAGGGCGGCTATGGCTACACCTTC. Translating it yields CASSLGQGGYGYTF.

Many counts were recorded for this clone. The chain combines TRBV12-3 or TRBV12-4 with TRBJ2-1; no clear D gene. There are 12 residues in the CDR3. Trimming stripped 2 bases from V and 7 bases from J, with 6 bases between. The CDR3 reads CASSLIGNEQFF. The CDR3 DNA reads TGTGCCAGCAGTTTAATTGGTAATGAGCAGTTCTTC.

With respect to this clone: One junction end disagrees with the germline gene, perhaps due to a read error. Distinct nucleotide sequences in the sample also encode this CDR3. The gene calls are TRBV19 and TRBJ2-1; a weak D match, TRBD2 (5 bases). CDR3 length: 11 amino acids. CDR1 and CDR2 from the germline V gene are LNHDA and SQIVND (reference sequence). The CDR3 sequence is CASSIGTRQFF. The CDR3 DNA is TGTGCTAGTAGTATCGGTACTAGACAGTTCTTC.

This clone was detected many times. This sequence joins TRBV7-8 and TRBJ2-3; possible D gene TRBD2, 7 bases. CDR3 size: 15 residues. The V gene lost 2 bases and the J gene lost 3 bases, with 12 bases spanning the gap. Germline values: CDR1 SGHVS, CDR2 FQNEAQ. The CDR3, as DNA: TGTGCCAGCAGCTTAACCAGCGGGACAACAGATACGCAGTATTTT. Translated: CASSLTSGTTDTQYF.

This clone was seen just once. The J gene is TRBJ2-1, the V gene TRBV4-2; 7 bases are shared with TRBD1. Germline V gives CDR1 LGHNA, CDR2 YNFKEQ. The CDR3 runs 13 residues. The trim removed 2 bases at V and 12 bases at J, leaving 7 bases unmatched. The chain's CDR3 is CASSQTGVDWQFF. The DNA for the CDR3 is TGTGCCAGCAGCCAAACAGGGGTCGACTGGCAGTTCTTC.

This clone was counted between two and nine times. A single base separates this from a much larger clone, so it may be a read error. The CDR3 DNA follows: TGTGCCAGTAGGGACAGGGCCCGGGATCAGTTCTTC. Translation gives CASRDRARDQFF. The rearrangement uses TRBV19 and TRBJ2-1; the match to TRBD1 covers 8 bases. The CDR3 is 12 residues long. V dropped 6 bases and J dropped 13; count of bases not matched to a gene: 8. The V gene's germline CDR1 is LNHDA and CDR2 SQIVND (reference sequence).

This clone came up once. Since a much larger clone is just one base distant, this may be a read error. The chain is built from TRBV20-1 and TRBJ2-5, with 7 nucleotides matching TRBD2. Germline CDR1 is DFQATT and CDR2 is SNEGSKA (reference sequence). Trimming at V came to 2 bases and at J to 5 bases, leaving 14 bases not matched to a gene. The CDR3 totals 16 residues. The CDR3 is CSARYLGDYPMETQYF. DNA for the CDR3: TGCAGTGCTAGATATCTTGGGGACTACCCGATGGAGACCCAGTACTTC.

About this clone: At one end, the junction sequence differs from germline, possibly due to a read error. V is TRBV19 and J is TRBJ2-6, with D perhaps TRBD2 (5 bases). The CDR3 runs 15 residues. Germline V lookup: CDR1 LNHDA, CDR2 SQIVND (reference sequence). The CDR3 here is CSSRTTGTGANVLTF. CDR3 coding DNA: TGTTCCAGTAGAACGACCGGGACTGGGGCCAACGTCCTGACTTTC.

V is TRBV5-1 and J is TRBJ1-1; D gene uncertain. Germline V lookup: CDR1 SGHRS, CDR2 YFSETQ. Trimming took off 3 bases at V and 2 bases at J, with 8 bases between the two ends. The CDR3 has 13 amino acids. CDR3 protein: CASSSYENTEAFF. The CDR3 DNA reads as TGCGCCAGCAGCTCCTATGAAAACACTGAAGCTTTCTTT.